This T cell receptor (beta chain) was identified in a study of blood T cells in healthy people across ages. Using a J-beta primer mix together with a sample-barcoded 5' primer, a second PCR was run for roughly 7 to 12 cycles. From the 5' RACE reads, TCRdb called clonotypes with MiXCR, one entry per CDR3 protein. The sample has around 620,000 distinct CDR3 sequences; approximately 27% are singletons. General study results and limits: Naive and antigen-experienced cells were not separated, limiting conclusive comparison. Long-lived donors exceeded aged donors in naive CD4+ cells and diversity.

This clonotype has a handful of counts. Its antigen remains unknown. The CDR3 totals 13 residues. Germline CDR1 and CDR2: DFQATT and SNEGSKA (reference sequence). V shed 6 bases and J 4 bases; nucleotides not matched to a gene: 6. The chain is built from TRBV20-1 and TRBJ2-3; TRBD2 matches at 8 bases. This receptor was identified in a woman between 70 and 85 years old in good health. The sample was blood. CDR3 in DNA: TGCAGTGCCCCGCGGGGGGTGTCAGATACGCAGTATTTT. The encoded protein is CSAPRGVSDTQYF.